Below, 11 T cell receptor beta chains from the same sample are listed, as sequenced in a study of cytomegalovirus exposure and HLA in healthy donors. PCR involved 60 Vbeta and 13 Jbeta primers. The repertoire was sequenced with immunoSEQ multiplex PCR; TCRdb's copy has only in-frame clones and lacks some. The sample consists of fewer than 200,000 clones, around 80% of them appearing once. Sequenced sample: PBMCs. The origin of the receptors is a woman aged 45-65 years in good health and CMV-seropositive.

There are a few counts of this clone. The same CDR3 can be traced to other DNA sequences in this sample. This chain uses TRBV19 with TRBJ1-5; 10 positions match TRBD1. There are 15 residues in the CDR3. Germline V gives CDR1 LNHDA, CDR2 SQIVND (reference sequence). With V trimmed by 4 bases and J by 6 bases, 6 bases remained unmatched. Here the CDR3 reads CASSTTGGAGQPQHF. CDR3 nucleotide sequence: TGTGCCAGTAGTACGACAGGGGGCGCCGGTCAGCCCCAGCATTTT. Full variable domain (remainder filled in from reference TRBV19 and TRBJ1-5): DGGITQSPKYLFRKEGQNVTLSCEQNLNHDAMYWYRQDPGQGLRLIYYSQIVNDFQKGDIAEGYSVSREKKESFPLTVTSAQKNPTAFYLCASSTTGGAGQPQHFGDGTRLSIL.

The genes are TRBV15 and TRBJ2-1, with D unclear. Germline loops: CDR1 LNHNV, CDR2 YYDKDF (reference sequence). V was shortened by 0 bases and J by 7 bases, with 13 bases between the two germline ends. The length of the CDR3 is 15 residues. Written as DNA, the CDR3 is TGTGCCACCAGCAGAGACATACGCGGTGGTAATGAGCAGTTCTTC. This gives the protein CATSRDIRGGNEQFF.

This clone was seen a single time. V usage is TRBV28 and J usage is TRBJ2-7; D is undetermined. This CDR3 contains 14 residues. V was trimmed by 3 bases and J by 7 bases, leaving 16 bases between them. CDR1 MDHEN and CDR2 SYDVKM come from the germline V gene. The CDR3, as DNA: TGTGCCAGCAGTTTTTCAAAGGAACGGAGAGAGCAGTACTTC. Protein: CASSFSKERREQYF.

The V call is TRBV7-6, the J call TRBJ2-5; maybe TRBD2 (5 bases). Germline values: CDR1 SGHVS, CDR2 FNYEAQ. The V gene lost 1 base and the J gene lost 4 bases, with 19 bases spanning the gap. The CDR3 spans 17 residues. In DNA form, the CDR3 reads TGTGCCAGCAGCTTAGGCTATAGGATTTTTCGGGGAGAGACCCAGTACTTC. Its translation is CASSLGYRIFRGETQYF.

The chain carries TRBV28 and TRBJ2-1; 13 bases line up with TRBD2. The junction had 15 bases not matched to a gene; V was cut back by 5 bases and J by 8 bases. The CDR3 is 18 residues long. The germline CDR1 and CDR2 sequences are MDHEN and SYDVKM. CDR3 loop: CASSLIPLLAGGPDEQFF. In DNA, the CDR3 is TGTGCCAGCAGTCTAATCCCCCTACTAGCGGGAGGGCCCGATGAGCAGTTCTTC.

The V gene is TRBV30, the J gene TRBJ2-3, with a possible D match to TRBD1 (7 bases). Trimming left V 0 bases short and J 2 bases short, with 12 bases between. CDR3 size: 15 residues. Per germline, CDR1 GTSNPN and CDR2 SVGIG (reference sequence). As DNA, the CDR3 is TGTGCCTGGAGTGTGACAGGGAGGTTCACAGATACGCAGTATTTT. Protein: CAWSVTGRFTDTQYF.

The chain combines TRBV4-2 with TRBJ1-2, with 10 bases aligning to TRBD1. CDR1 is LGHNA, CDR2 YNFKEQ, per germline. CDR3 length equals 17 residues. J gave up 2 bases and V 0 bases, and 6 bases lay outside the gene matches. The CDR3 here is CASSQDWDRGFNYGYTF. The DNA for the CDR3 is TGTGCCAGCAGCCAAGATTGGGACAGGGGCTTCAACTATGGCTACACCTTC.

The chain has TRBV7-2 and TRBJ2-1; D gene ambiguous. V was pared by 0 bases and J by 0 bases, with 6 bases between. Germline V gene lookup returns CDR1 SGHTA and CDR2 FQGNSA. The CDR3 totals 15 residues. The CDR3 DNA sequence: TGTGCCAGCAGCTTAGCGGCAACCTCCTACAATGAGCAGTTCTTC. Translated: CASSLAATSYNEQFF.

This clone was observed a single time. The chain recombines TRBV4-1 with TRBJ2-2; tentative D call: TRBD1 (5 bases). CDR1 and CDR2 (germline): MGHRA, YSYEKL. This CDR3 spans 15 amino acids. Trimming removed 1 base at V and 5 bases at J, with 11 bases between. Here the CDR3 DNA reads TGCGCCAGCAGCCAAGTTATGGCAGGGACCGGGGAGCTGTTTTTT. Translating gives CASSQVMAGTGELFF.

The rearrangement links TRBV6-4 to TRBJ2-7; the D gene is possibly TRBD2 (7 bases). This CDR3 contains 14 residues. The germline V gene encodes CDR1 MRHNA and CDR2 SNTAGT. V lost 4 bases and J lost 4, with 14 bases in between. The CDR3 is CASSVEGGPYEQYF. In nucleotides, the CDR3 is TGTGCCAGCAGTGTCGAGGGGGGGCCTTACGAGCAGTACTTC.

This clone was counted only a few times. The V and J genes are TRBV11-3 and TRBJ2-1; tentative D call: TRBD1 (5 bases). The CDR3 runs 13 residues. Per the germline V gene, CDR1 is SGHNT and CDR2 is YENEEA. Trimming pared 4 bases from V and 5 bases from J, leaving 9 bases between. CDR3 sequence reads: CASSYNRNNEQFF. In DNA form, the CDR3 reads TGTGCCAGCAGCTACAACAGGAACAATGAGCAGTTCTTC.